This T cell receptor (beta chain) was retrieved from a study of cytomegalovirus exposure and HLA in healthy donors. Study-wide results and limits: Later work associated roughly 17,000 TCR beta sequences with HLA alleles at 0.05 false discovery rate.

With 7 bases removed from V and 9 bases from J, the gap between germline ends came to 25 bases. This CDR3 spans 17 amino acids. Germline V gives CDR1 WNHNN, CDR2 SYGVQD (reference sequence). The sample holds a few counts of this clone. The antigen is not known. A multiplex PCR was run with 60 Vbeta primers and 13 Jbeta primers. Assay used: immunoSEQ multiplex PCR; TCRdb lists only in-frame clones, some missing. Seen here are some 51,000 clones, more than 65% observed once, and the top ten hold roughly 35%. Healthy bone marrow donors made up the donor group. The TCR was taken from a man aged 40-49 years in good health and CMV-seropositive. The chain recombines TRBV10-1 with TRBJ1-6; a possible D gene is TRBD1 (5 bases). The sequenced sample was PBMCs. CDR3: CASIPDSRRKTISPLHF. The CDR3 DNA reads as TGCGCCAGCATCCCTGACAGTCGGCGAAAAACGATTTCACCCCTCCACTTT.